This T cell receptor (beta chain) was captured in a study of cytomegalovirus exposure and HLA in healthy donors. The PCR employed 60 Vbeta primers together with 13 Jbeta primers. TCRdb's table, derived via immunoSEQ multiplex PCR, lists solely in-frame clones and lacks some. The repertoire holds approximately 87,000 clones, with just under 85% as singletons. The CDR3 totals 15 residues. CDR1 is SEHNR, CDR2 FQNEAQ, per germline (reference sequence). V shed 7 bases and J 6 bases; nucleotides not matched to a gene: 10. This clone appeared once. As yet, its antigen is unknown. While unrecorded immune exposures were likely, the donors were nominally healthy when sampled. Whole-study findings and limits: CMV serostatus was the sole immune exposure information available. A later analysis revealed that TCR association rates differed between HLA loci, peaking at DRB1 and bottoming out at HLA-C.

This TCR came from a woman aged 18-35 years in good health and CMV-seropositive. This sequence joins TRBV7-9 and TRBJ2-1, with 9 bases aligning to TRBD1. The sequencing sample was made of PBMCs. The CDR3 sequence: CASTIHGTGPNEQFF. The CDR3 nucleotides are TGTGCCAGCACGATACACGGGACAGGGCCCAATGAGCAGTTCTTC.